The 15 T cell receptor beta chains in this list originate from one sample, sequenced in a study of blood T cells in healthy people across ages. Together with a sample-barcoded 5' primer, a J-beta primer mix was included in a second PCR lasting about 6 to 12 cycles. TCRdb re-called the 5' RACE reads with MiXCR, one entry per CDR3 protein. The table lists around 990,000 distinct CDR3 sequences, more than 30% of them singletons. The sequencing sample was made of blood. The source is a man aged 18 to 35 in good health.

Note on this clonotype: At one end the junction does not follow the germline gene, possibly because of a read error. V and J are TRBV15 and TRBJ2-4, with 7 bases lining up with TRBD2. The CDR3 has 17 amino acids. The germline CDR1 and CDR2 sequences are LNHNV and YYDKDF (reference sequence). CDR3: CTTSRDLGEGVKNIQYF. The CDR3 nucleotides are TGTACCACCAGCAGAGATCTCGGGGAGGGCGTCAAAAACATTCAGTACTTC.

The genes are TRBV6-5 and TRBJ1-2; D ambiguous. Germline lookup yields CDR1 MNHEY and CDR2 SVGAGI. This CDR3 comprises 13 residues. The ends were cut back, 5 bases at V and 7 bases at J, with 14 bases in the middle. The CDR3 region is CASSRRHEAGYTF. As DNA, the CDR3 is TGTGCCAGCAGTCGCCGACACGAAGCTGGCTACACCTTC.

The rearrangement joins TRBV27 to TRBJ1-2; D is perhaps TRBD1 (5 bases). This CDR3 comprises 15 residues. Trimming removed 5 bases at V and 5 bases at J, with 18 bases between. Germline V gene sequence: CDR1 MNHEY, CDR2 SMNVEV (reference sequence). The CDR3 DNA reads TGTGCCAGCAGTCCCAGGCGGGGGTATTTGTATGGCTACACCTTC. It is translated as CASSPRRGYLYGYTF.

The chain couples TRBV7-2 to TRBJ2-3; 8 bases map to TRBD1. Germline loops: CDR1 SGHTA, CDR2 FQGNSA. After removal of 2 bases from V and 4 bases from J, the junction contained 8 bases not matched to a gene. The CDR3 covers 16 residues. CDR3 sequence (DNA): TGTGCCAGCAGCTTATCGGCAGGGGGCGGAGCAGATACGCAGTATTTT. It is translated as CASSLSAGGGADTQYF.

V gene TRBV5-1 combines with J gene TRBJ1-4; the match to TRBD1 covers 9 bases. Unmatched junction bases numbered 6, after V lost 4 bases and J lost 5 bases. The germline CDR1 and CDR2 sequences are SGHRS and YFSETQ. The CDR3 contains 15 residues. CDR3 nucleotides: TGCGCCAGCAGCGTCACAGGGGGCAACAATGAAAAACTGTTTTTT. Translated, it gives CASSVTGGNNEKLFF. The whole variable domain, filled in from reference TRBV5-1 and TRBJ1-4, reads KAGVTQTPRYLIKTRGQQVTLSCSPISGHRSVSWYQQTPGQGLQFLFEYFSETQRNKGNFPGRFSGRQFSNSRSEMNVSTLELGDSALYLCASSVTGGNNEKLFFGSGTQLSVL.

This clonotype was recorded a few times. The chain employs TRBV3-1 and TRBJ2-3; D is ambiguous. The CDR3 is 11 amino acids. Per germline, CDR1 LGHDT and CDR2 YNNKEL (reference sequence). The V end was cut by 1 base, the J end by 7 bases, with 3 bases between. CDR3 in amino acids: CASSQAHTQYF. The DNA of the CDR3 is TGTGCCAGCAGCCAAGCCCATACGCAGTATTTT.

The CDR3 bases are TGTGCCAGCAGTTCGCAGGGGACGGGAAACACCATATATTTT. Its translation is CASSSQGTGNTIYF. The rearrangement joins TRBV12-3 or TRBV12-4 to TRBJ1-3, with TRBD1 as a possible D gene (6 bases). This CDR3 has 14 amino acids. V shed 4 bases and J shed 4 bases, with 11 bases lying between them.

The genes are TRBV20-1 and TRBJ2-1; 10 nucleotides align to TRBD1. TRBJ2-7 matches the DNA end more closely, so the J call is doubtful. From germline, CDR1 is DFQATT and CDR2 SNEGSKA (reference sequence). This CDR3 has 16 residues. The CDR3 DNA is TGCAGTGCTAGAAAAGGGACAGGGGCGACCTACAATGAGCAGTACTTC. Its protein is CSARKGTGATYNEQYF.

The rearrangement joins TRBV27 to TRBJ2-1, with a tentative D call TRBD1 (5 bases). The V gene's germline CDR1 is MNHEY and CDR2 SMNVEV (reference sequence). Trimming pared 3 bases from V and 5 bases from J, leaving 11 bases between. This CDR3 is 14 amino acids long. CDR3: CASSFATENNEQFF. As DNA, the CDR3 is TGTGCCAGCAGTTTCGCGACAGAAAACAATGAGCAGTTCTTC.

The gene calls are TRBV9 and TRBJ1-2; 8 positions agree with TRBD1. V gave up 4 bases and J gave up 6 bases; unmatched junction bases: 5. This CDR3 has 13 amino acids. Germline CDR1 and CDR2: SGDLS and YYNGEE. In DNA, the CDR3 is TGTGCCAGCAGCCTTCGGGACAGGCATGGCTACACCTTC. Amino acids: CASSLRDRHGYTF.

This chain connects TRBV5-5 to TRBJ2-3; D gene unclear. Deletions cut 0 bases from V and 8 bases from J, with 19 bases between. This CDR3 region has 16 residues. From germline, CDR1 is SGHKS and CDR2 YYEKEE (reference sequence). CDR3 in DNA: TGTGCCAGCAGCTTGGGTGGCCAGGTGACACAAGGTACGCAGTATTTT. Protein product: CASSLGGQVTQGTQYF.

The CDR3 loop is CASSFRPGTGRTTEAFF. The CDR3 DNA sequence: TGTGCCAGCAGTTTCCGTCCCGGGACAGGGAGGACGACTGAAGCTTTCTTT. V usage is TRBV27 and J usage is TRBJ1-1; 9 nucleotides match TRBD1. The CDR3 totals 17 residues. After removal of 3 bases from V and 5 bases from J, the junction contained 13 bases not matched to a gene. CDR1 is MNHEY and CDR2 is SMNVEV in the germline V gene (reference sequence).

This clonotype showed up many times. This chain links TRBV2 with TRBJ2-7; D ambiguous. The CDR3 is made up of 11 amino acids. The V gene's germline CDR1 is SNHLY and CDR2 FYNNEI. Trimming stripped 4 bases from V and 2 bases from J, with 3 bases between. CDR3 coding DNA: TGTGCCAGCAGTGTCGCCTACGAGCAGTACTTC. Protein: CASSVAYEQYF. Filled out from reference TRBV2 and TRBJ2-7, the complete variable domain reads EPEVTQTPSHQVTQMGQEVILRCVPISNHLYFYWYRQILGQKVEFLVSFYNNEISEKSEIFDDQFSVERPDGSNFTLKIRSTKLEDSAMYFCASSVAYEQYFGPGTRLTVT.

J is TRBJ1-2 and V is TRBV6-6; TRBD1 might be the D (5 bases). V was pared by 5 bases and J by 0 bases, with 13 bases between. CDR1 and CDR2 from the germline V gene are MNHNY and SVGAGI (reference sequence). This CDR3 has 15 amino acids. DNA for the CDR3: TGTGCCAGCAGTCCTGGAGGGGCCACTAACTATGGCTACACCTTC. It translates to CASSPGGATNYGYTF.

This chain connects TRBV9 to TRBJ2-1; 7 bases line up with TRBD1. J gave up 6 bases and V 3 bases, and 12 bases lay outside the gene matches. Germline CDR1 reads SGDLS; CDR2 reads YYNGEE. This CDR3 comprises 16 residues. The CDR3 bases are TGTGCCAGCAGCGGCCGGACAGGTCAACCCAGCAATGAGCAGTTCTTC. This codes for CASSGRTGQPSNEQFF.